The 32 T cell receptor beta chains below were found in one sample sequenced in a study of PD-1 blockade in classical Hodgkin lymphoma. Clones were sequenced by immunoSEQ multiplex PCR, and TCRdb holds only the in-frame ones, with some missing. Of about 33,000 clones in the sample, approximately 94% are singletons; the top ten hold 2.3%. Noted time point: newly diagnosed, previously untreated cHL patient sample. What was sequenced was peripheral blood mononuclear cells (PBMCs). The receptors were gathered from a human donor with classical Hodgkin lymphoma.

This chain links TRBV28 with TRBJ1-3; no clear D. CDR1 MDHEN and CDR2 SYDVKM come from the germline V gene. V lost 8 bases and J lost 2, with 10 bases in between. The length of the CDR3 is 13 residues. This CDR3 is CASLLVTGNTIYF. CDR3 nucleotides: TGTGCCAGCCTCCTTGTAACTGGAAACACCATATATTTT.

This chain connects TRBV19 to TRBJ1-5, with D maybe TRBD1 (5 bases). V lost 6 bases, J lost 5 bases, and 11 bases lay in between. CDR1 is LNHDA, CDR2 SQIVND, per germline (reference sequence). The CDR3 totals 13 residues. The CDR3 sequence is CASRSGGDQPQHF. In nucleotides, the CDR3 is TGTGCCAGTAGGTCCGGGGGGGATCAGCCCCAGCATTTT.

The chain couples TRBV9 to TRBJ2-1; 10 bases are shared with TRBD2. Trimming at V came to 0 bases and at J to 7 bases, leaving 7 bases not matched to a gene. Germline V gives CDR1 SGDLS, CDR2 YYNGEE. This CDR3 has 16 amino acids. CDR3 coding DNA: TGTGCCAGCAGCGTAGCTCGGGCTAGCGGGAGTAATGAGCAGTTCTTC. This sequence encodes CASSVARASGSNEQFF.

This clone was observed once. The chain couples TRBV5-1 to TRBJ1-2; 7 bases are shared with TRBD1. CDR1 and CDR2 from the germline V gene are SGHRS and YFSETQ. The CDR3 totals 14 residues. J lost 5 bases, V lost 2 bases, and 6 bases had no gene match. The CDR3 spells CASSFPQGQYGYTF. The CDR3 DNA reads TGCGCCAGCAGCTTCCCGCAGGGACAGTATGGCTACACCTTC.

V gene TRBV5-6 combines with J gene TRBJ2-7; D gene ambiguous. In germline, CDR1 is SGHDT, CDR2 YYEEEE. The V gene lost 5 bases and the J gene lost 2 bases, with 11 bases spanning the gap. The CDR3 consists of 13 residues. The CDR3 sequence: CASSSLDTYEQYF. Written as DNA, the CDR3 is TGTGCCAGCAGTTCGCTAGATACCTACGAGCAGTACTTC.

The CDR3 bases are TGTGCCAGCAGCTTATGGACGCCGCTCCTTAATAATTCACCCCTCCACTTT. Translated, it gives CASSLWTPLLNNSPLHF. The chain couples TRBV11-2 to TRBJ1-6; D gene uncertain. This CDR3 spans 17 amino acids. With 2 bases removed from V and 5 bases from J, the gap between germline ends came to 16 bases. Germline loops: CDR1 SGHAT, CDR2 FQNNGV.

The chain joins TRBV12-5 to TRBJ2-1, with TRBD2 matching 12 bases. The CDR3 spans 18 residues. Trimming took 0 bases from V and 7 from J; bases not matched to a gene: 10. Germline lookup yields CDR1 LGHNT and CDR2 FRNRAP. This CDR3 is CASGLVPKLAGGLNEQFF. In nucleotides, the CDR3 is TGTGCTAGTGGTTTGGTACCCAAACTAGCGGGGGGACTTAATGAGCAGTTCTTC.

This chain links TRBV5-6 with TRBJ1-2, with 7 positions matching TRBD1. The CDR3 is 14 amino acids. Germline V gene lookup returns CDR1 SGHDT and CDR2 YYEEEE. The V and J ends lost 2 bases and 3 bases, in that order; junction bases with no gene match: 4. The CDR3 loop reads CASSFRDRDYGYTF. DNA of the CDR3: TGTGCCAGCAGCTTTCGAGACAGGGACTATGGCTACACCTTC.

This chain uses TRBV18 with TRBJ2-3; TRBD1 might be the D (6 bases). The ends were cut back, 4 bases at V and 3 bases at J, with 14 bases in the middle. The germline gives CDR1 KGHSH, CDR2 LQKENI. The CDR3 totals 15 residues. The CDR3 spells CASSRQVPGTDTQYF. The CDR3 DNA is TGTGCCAGCTCACGACAGGTTCCGGGGACAGATACGCAGTATTTT.

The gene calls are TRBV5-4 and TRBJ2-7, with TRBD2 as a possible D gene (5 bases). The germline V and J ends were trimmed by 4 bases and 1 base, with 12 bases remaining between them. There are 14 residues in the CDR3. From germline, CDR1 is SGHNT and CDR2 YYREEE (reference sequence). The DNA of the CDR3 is TGTGCCAGCAGCCGGGGTGGAGAGTCCTACGAGCAGTACTTC. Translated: CASSRGGESYEQYF.

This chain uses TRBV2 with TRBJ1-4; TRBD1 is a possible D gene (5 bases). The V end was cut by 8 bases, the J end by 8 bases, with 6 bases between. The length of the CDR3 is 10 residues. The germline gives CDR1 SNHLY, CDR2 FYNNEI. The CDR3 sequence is CASGGEKLFF. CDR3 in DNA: TGTGCCAGCGGGGGAGAAAAACTGTTTTTT. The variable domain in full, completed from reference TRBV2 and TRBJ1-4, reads EPEVTQTPSHQVTQMGQEVILRCVPISNHLYFYWYRQILGQKVEFLVSFYNNEISEKSEIFDDQFSVERPDGSNFTLKIRSTKLEDSAMYFCASGGEKLFFGSGTQLSVL.

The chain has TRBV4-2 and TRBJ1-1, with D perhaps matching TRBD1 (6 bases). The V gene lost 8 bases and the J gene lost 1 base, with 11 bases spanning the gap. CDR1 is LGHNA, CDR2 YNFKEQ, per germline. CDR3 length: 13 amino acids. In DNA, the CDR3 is TGTGCCAGCCTTTTGACAGGGAACACTGAAGCTTTCTTT. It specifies CASLLTGNTEAFF.

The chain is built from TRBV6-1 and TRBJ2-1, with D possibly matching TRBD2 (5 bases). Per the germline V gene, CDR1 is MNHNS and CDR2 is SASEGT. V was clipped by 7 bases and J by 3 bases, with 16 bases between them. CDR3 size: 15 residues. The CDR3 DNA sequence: TGTGCCAGCACTTCTCGGGGAGAGGGCTACAATGAGCAGTTCTTC. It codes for CASTSRGEGYNEQFF.

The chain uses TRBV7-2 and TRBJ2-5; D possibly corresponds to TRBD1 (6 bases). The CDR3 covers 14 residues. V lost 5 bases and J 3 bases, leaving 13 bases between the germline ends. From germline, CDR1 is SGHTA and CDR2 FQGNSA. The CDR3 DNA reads TGTGCCAGCAGCCCACCCGGGACAAAAGAGACCCAGTACTTC. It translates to CASSPPGTKETQYF.

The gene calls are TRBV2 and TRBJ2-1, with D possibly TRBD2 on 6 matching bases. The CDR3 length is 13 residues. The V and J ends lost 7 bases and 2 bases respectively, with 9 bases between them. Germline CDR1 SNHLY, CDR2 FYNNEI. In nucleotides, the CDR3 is TGTGCCAGCAATAAGCGGGCCTACAATGAGCAGTTCTTC. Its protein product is CASNKRAYNEQFF.

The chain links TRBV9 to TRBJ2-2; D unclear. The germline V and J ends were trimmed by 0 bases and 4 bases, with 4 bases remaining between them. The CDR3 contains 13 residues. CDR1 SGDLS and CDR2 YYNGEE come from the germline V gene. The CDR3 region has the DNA TGTGCCAGCAGCGTAGTCGGCACCGGGGAGCTGTTTTTT. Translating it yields CASSVVGTGELFF.

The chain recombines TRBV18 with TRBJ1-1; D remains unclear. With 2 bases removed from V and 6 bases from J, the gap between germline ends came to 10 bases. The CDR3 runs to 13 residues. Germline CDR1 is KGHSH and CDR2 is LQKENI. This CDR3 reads CASSPGPYSEAFF. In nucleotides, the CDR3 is TGTGCCAGCTCACCAGGGCCGTACTCTGAAGCTTTCTTT. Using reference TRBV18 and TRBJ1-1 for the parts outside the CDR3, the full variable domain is NAGVMQNPRHLVRRRGQEARLRCSPMKGHSHVYWYRQLPEEGLKFMVYLQKENIIDESGMPKERFSAEFPKEGPSILRIQQVVRGDSAAYFCASSPGPYSEAFFGQGTRLTVV.

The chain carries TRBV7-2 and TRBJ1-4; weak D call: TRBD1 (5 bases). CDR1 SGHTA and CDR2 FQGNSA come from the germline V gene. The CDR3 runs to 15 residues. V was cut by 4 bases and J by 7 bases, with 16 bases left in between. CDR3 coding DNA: TGTGCCAGCAGCTCCGCCGGGACCAGAGGTGAAAAACTGTTTTTT. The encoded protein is CASSSAGTRGEKLFF.

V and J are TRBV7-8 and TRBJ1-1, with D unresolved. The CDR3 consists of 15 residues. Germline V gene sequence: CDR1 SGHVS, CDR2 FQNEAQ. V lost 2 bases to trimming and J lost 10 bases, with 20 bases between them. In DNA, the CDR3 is TGTGCCAGCAGCTTAATAACCCAGCTAAAGCCGGGAGCTTTCTTT. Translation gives CASSLITQLKPGAFF.

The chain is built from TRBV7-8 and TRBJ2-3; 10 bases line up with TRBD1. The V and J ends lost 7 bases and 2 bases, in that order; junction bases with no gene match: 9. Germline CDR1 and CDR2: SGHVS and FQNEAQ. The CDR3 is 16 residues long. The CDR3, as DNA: TGTGCCAGCACCGCAGCGGGACAGGGGCACACAGATACGCAGTATTTT. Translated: CASTAAGQGHTDTQYF.

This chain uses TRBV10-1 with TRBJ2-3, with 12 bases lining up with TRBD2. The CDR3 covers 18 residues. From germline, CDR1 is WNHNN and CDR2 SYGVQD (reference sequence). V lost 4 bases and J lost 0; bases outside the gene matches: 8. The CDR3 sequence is CASSAGTSGCSSTDTQYF. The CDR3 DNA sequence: TGCGCCAGCAGTGCCGGGACTAGCGGGTGTTCTAGCACAGATACGCAGTATTTT.

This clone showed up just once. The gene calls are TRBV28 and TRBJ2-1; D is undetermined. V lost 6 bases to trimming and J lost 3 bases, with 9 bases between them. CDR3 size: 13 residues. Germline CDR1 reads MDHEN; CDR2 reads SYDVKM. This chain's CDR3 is CASRLTVYNEQFF. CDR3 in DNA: TGTGCCAGCAGACTGACGGTCTACAATGAGCAGTTCTTC. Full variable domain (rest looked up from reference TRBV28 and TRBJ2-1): DVKVTQSSRYLVKRTGEKVFLECVQDMDHENMFWYRQDPGLGLRLIYFSYDVKMKEKGDIPEGYSVSREKKERFSLILESASTNQTSMYLCASRLTVYNEQFFGPGTRLTVL.

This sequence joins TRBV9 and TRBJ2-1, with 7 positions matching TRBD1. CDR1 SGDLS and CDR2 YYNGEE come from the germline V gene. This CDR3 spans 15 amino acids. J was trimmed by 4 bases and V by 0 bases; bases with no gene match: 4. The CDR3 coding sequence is TGTGCCAGCAGCGTAGTCACAGGGGCTTACAATGAGCAGTTCTTC. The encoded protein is CASSVVTGAYNEQFF.

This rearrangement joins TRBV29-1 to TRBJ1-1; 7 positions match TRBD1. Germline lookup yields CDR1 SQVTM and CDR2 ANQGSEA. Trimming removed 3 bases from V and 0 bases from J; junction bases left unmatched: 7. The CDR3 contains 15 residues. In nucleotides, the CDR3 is TGCAGCGTTGATAGGACAGGACTCATGAACACTGAAGCTTTCTTT. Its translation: CSVDRTGLMNTEAFF.

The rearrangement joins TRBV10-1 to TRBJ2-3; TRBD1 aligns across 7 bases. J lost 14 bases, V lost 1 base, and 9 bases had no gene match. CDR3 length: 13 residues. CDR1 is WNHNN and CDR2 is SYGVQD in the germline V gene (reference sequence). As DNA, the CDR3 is TGCGCCAGCAGTGAGTGGACAGGAGGATCGACGTATTTT. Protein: CASSEWTGGSTYF.

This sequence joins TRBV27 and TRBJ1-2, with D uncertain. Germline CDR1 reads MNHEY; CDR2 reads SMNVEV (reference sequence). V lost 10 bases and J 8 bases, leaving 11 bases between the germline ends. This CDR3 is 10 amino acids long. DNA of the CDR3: TGTGCCACCGGGTATTACGGCTACACCTTC. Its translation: CATGYYGYTF.

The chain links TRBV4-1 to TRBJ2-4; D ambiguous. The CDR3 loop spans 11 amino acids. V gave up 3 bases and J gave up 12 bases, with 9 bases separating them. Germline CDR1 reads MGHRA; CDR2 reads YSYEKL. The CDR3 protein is CASSQGYNQYF. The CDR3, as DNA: TGCGCCAGCAGCCAGGGCTATAATCAGTACTTC.

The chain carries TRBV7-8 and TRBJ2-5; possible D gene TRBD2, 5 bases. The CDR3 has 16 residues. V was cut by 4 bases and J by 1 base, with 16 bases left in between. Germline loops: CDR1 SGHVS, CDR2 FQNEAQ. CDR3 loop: CASSSLGGGFQETQYF. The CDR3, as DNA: TGTGCCAGCAGCTCACTAGGCGGCGGATTCCAAGAGACCCAGTACTTC.

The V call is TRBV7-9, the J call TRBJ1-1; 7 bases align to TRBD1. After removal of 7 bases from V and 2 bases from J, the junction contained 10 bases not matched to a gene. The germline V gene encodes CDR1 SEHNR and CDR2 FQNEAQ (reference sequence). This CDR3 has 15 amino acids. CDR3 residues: CASTDRDRENTEAFF. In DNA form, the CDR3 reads TGTGCCAGCACAGACCGGGACAGAGAAAACACTGAAGCTTTCTTT.

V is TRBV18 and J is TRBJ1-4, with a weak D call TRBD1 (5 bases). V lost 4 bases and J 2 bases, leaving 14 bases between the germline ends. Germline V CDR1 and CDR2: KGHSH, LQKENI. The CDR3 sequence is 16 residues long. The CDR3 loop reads CASSRQGMWTNEKLFF. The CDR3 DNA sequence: TGTGCCAGCTCACGGCAGGGAATGTGGACTAATGAAAAACTGTTTTTT. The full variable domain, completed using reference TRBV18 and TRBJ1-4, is NAGVMQNPRHLVRRRGQEARLRCSPMKGHSHVYWYRQLPEEGLKFMVYLQKENIIDESGMPKERFSAEFPKEGPSILRIQQVVRGDSAAYFCASSRQGMWTNEKLFFGSGTQLSVL.

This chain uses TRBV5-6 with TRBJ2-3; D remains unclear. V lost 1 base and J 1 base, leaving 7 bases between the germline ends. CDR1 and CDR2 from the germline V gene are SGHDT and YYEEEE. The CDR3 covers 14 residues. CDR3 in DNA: TGTGCCAGCAGCTTGCGGTTGGGCACAGATACGCAGTATTTT. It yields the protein CASSLRLGTDTQYF.

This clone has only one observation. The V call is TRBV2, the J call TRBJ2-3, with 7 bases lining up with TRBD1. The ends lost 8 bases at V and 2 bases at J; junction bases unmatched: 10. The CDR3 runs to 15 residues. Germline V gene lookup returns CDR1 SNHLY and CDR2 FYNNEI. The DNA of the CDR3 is TGTGCCAGCGTCGGGACAGACATTTACACAGATACGCAGTATTTT. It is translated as CASVGTDIYTDTQYF. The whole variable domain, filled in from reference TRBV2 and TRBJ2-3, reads EPEVTQTPSHQVTQMGQEVILRCVPISNHLYFYWYRQILGQKVEFLVSFYNNEISEKSEIFDDQFSVERPDGSNFTLKIRSTKLEDSAMYFCASVGTDIYTDTQYFGPGTRLTVL.